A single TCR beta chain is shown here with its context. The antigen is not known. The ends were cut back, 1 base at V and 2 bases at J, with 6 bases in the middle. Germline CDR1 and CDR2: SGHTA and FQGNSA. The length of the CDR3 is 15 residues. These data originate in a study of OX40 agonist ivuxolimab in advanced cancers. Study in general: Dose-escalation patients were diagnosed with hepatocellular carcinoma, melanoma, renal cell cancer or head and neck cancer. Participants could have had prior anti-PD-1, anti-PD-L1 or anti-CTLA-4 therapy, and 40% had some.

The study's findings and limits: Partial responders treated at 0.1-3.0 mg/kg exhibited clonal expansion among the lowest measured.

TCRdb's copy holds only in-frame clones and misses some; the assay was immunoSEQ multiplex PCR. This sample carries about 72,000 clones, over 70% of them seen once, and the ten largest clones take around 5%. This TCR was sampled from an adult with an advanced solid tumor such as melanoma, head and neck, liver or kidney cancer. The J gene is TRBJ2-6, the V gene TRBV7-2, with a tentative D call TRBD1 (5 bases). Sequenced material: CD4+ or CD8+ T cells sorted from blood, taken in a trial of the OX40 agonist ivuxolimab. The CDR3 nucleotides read TGTGCCAGCAGCTTAGGCAGGGCTGGGGCCAACGTCCTGACTTTC. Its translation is CASSLGRAGANVLTF.